Presented here are 19 T cell receptor beta chains from one specimen sequenced in a study of shared clonotypes between healthy human individuals. Sequencing was performed with immunoSEQ multiplex PCR; in TCRdb, only in-frame clones are kept and a portion is missing. The sample comprises 150,000 to 200,000 clones, 60% to 75% of which are singletons, and roughly 10% rests with the top ten. Sequenced input: memory CD4+ T cells sorted from blood. As for subset: CD45RA-negative fraction. Receptors were obtained from a man aged 30-40 years in good health.

This sequence joins TRBV10-3 and TRBJ1-5; D ambiguous. This CDR3 is built from 14 residues. Trimming stripped 4 bases from V and 0 bases from J, with 7 bases between. The germline CDR1 and CDR2 sequences are ENHRY and SYGVKD. The CDR3 DNA reads as TGTGCCATCAGTGCGCAATATAGCAATCAGCCCCAGCATTTT. This codes for CAISAQYSNQPQHF.

This clone was seen only a few times. The chain joins TRBV9 to TRBJ1-2, with D maybe TRBD1 (6 bases). Germline CDR1 SGDLS, CDR2 YYNGEE. CDR3 length equals 15 residues. The V gene lost 4 bases and the J gene lost 8 bases, with 21 bases spanning the gap. For the CDR3, the DNA is TGTGCCAGCAGCCAAGACGGACAGACGTATGGCGGCTACACCTTC. It is translated as CASSQDGQTYGGYTF.

CDR3 loop: CASSTRPDNEQFF. CDR3 nucleotides: TGTGCCAGCAGCACCCGACCGGACAATGAGCAGTTCTTC. The V gene is TRBV7-6, the J gene TRBJ2-1; D gene ambiguous. From germline, CDR1 is SGHVS and CDR2 FNYEAQ. Deletions cut 5 bases from V and 5 bases from J, with 10 bases between. The CDR3 runs to 13 residues.

The V and J genes are TRBV10-3 and TRBJ2-7, with 8 bases identical to TRBD2. The length of the CDR3 is 15 residues. Germline lookup yields CDR1 ENHRY and CDR2 SYGVKD. V dropped 5 bases and J dropped 2; count of bases not matched to a gene: 8. The CDR3 loop reads CAISNERESPYEQYF. The CDR3 DNA sequence: TGTGCCATCAGTAACGAGCGGGAGTCACCCTACGAGCAGTACTTC.

As concerns this clone: Other DNA sequences within the sample encode an identical CDR3. The chain joins TRBV15 to TRBJ2-1; D is perhaps TRBD1 (6 bases). CDR3 length: 14 residues. From germline, CDR1 is LNHNV and CDR2 YYDKDF (reference sequence). Trimming removed 2 bases at V and 8 bases at J, with 13 bases between. In DNA, the CDR3 is TGTGCCACCAGCAGATCGACAGGTCGGCATGAGCAGTTCTTC. This translates into CATSRSTGRHEQFF.

The table lists this clone with many counts. The genes are TRBV5-1 and TRBJ2-5; 13 bases match TRBD2. Looked up from germline, CDR1 is SGHRS and CDR2 is YFSETQ. The CDR3 contains 17 residues. V lost 3 bases, J lost 2 bases, and 7 bases stayed unmatched. CDR3 residues: CASSWGLAGNTQETQYF. In nucleotides, the CDR3 is TGCGCCAGCAGCTGGGGACTAGCGGGAAATACACAAGAGACCCAGTACTTC.

The chain links TRBV21-1 to TRBJ2-1; TRBD2 reflects the table's D call only, with no check against the DNA. TRBV21-1 corresponds to a pseudogene. The CDR3 covers 15 residues. CDR3 residues: CASSKVAGEDHEQFF. The CDR3 DNA follows: TGTGCCAGCAGCAAAGTAGCGGGAGAAGACCATGAGCAGTTCTTC.

Worth noting for this clone: The identical CDR3 is also encoded by other nucleotide sequences in the sample. The chain is built from TRBV5-6 and TRBJ2-2; D possibly corresponds to TRBD2 (5 bases). From germline, CDR1 is SGHDT and CDR2 YYEEEE. The ends were cut back, 5 bases at V and 5 bases at J, with 10 bases in the middle. This CDR3 has 13 amino acids. CDR3 nucleotides: TGTGCCAGCAGGGGCAGGAGGACCGGGGAGCTGTTTTTT. Its protein product is CASRGRRTGELFF.

The gene calls are TRBV7-2 and TRBJ2-3; D may be TRBD2 (5 bases). There are 13 residues in the CDR3. Trimming removed 4 bases at V and 1 base at J, with 6 bases between. Germline V gene lookup returns CDR1 SGHTA and CDR2 FQGNSA. CDR3 residues: CASSSAGTDTQYF. The CDR3 bases are TGTGCCAGCAGCTCAGCGGGCACAGATACGCAGTATTTT.

This chain links TRBV2 with TRBJ2-5; TRBD1 agrees at 8 bases. CDR3 length equals 13 residues. The junction had 5 bases not matched to a gene; V was cut back by 6 bases and J by 5 bases. CDR1 SNHLY and CDR2 FYNNEI come from the germline V gene. CDR3 residues: CASSQGAVETQYF. The CDR3, as DNA: TGTGCCAGCAGCCAGGGGGCGGTGGAGACCCAGTACTTC.

The chain carries TRBV6-1 and TRBJ2-5, with unresolved D. This CDR3 has 11 residues. Germline V gene sequence: CDR1 MNHNS, CDR2 SASEGT. Trimming removed 6 bases at V and 5 bases at J, with 7 bases between. The CDR3 region is CASRKTETQYF. Here the CDR3 DNA reads TGTGCCAGCAGAAAGACGGAGACCCAGTACTTC.

The gene calls are TRBV18 and TRBJ2-1; D might be TRBD2 (5 bases). The CDR3 length is 17 residues. CDR1 and CDR2 (germline): KGHSH, LQKENI. V lost 6 bases and J lost 6, with 24 bases in between. CDR3 DNA sequence: TGTGCCAGCTCCCCCCCAAATTTGCGGGTCAGTGGCAATGAGCAGTTCTTC. This gives the protein CASSPPNLRVSGNEQFF.

This chain uses TRBV5-5 with TRBJ2-7; TRBD1 might be the D (6 bases). Germline V CDR1 and CDR2: SGHKS, YYEKEE (reference sequence). This CDR3 contains 15 residues. With 5 bases removed from V and 5 bases from J, the gap between germline ends came to 20 bases. For the CDR3, the DNA is TGTGCCAGCAGTTCCTCCGAGACAGGTTTACACGAGCAGTACTTC. Protein product: CASSSSETGLHEQYF.

This chain uses TRBV7-6 with TRBJ2-7, with 11 bases that match TRBD1. This CDR3 is 15 amino acids long. From germline, CDR1 is SGHVS and CDR2 FNYEAQ. After removal of 1 base from V and 4 bases from J, the junction contained 3 bases not matched to a gene. In nucleotides, the CDR3 is TGTGCCAGCAGCTTAGGGGGGACAGGGGGTTACGAGCAGTACTTC. The encoded protein is CASSLGGTGGYEQYF.

This chain connects TRBV5-1 to TRBJ2-1, with D unclear. Germline V gene sequence: CDR1 SGHRS, CDR2 YFSETQ. V was cut by 0 bases and J by 3 bases, with 10 bases left in between. There are 15 residues in the CDR3. This chain's CDR3 is CASSLVSGSYNEQFF. The CDR3 DNA follows: TGCGCCAGCAGCTTGGTTAGTGGTAGCTACAATGAGCAGTTCTTC.

V usage is TRBV27 and J usage is TRBJ2-3, with TRBD1 as a possible D gene (6 bases). The CDR3 loop spans 15 amino acids. CDR1 is MNHEY, CDR2 SMNVEV, per germline (reference sequence). Trimming pared 3 bases from V and 2 bases from J, leaving 12 bases between. DNA of the CDR3: TGTGCCAGCAGTTTGGTACGGACAGCCACAGATACGCAGTATTTT. Protein product: CASSLVRTATDTQYF.

V usage is TRBV7-9 and J usage is TRBJ2-1; TRBD2 agrees at 10 bases. Germline CDR1 reads SEHNR; CDR2 reads FQNEAQ (reference sequence). V was clipped by 5 bases and J by 6 bases; unmatched bases: 10. CDR3 size: 16 residues. Written as DNA, the CDR3 is TGTGCCAGCAGCCTCTCACTAGCGGGAAGTGGCAATGAGCAGTTCTTC. Translated, it gives CASSLSLAGSGNEQFF.

The V and J genes are TRBV5-4 and TRBJ2-7; no firm D call. This CDR3 is 15 amino acids long. V gave up 5 bases and J gave up 0 bases, with 15 bases separating them. Germline CDR1 SGHNT, CDR2 YYREEE (reference sequence). This chain's CDR3 is CASSNRASSSYEQYF. For the CDR3, the DNA is TGTGCCAGCAGTAATAGGGCGTCAAGCTCCTACGAGCAGTACTTC.

Only one count was recorded for this clone. V and J are TRBV11-2 and TRBJ2-4; 7 positions agree with TRBD2. There are 14 residues in the CDR3. The V segment lost 5 bases and the J segment 4 bases; nucleotides outside the gene matches: 5. Germline-derived CDR1 and CDR2 are SGHAT and FQNNGV. The CDR3 spells CASSVSGPKNIQYF. The DNA of the CDR3 is TGTGCCAGCAGCGTTAGCGGGCCTAAAAACATTCAGTACTTC.